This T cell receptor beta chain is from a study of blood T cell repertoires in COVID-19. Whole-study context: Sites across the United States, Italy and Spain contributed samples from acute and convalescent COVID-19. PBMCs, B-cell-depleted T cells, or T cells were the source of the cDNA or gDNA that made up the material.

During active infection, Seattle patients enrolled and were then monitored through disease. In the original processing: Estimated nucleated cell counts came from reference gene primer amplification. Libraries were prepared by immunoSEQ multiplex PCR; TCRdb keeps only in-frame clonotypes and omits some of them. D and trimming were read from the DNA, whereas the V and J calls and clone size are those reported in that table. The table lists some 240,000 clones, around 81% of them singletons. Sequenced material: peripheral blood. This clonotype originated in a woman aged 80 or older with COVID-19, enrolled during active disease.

The CDR3 spells CASSSTTGGETQYF. CDR3 in DNA: TGCGCCAGCAGCTCTACGACAGGGGGGGAGACCCAGTACTTC. The chain carries TRBV5-1 and TRBJ2-5; TRBD1 matches at 9 bases. This CDR3 has 14 residues. J was trimmed by 5 bases and V by 3 bases; bases with no gene match: 5. Germline V lookup: CDR1 SGHRS, CDR2 YFSETQ.